The 32 T cell receptor beta chains below come from one sample, sequenced in a study of cytomegalovirus exposure and HLA in healthy donors. Data came from immunoSEQ multiplex PCR; TCRdb stores just in-frame clones and leaves some out. This sample has 110,000 to 150,000 clones; around 88% occur once, and the top ten carry roughly 7.7%. The specimen was PBMCs. These TCRs come from a woman under 30 in good health and CMV-seropositive.

The genes are TRBV5-1 and TRBJ1-1, with D perhaps TRBD1 (6 bases). The CDR3 runs 16 residues. Between the trimmed V and J ends, which lost 0 bases and 3 bases, there was a span of 15 bases. The germline V gene encodes CDR1 SGHRS and CDR2 YFSETQ. Written as DNA, the CDR3 is TGCGCCAGCAGCTTGGTCGGGGGGCGCCGAGACACTGAAGCTTTCTTT. Amino acids: CASSLVGGRRDTEAFF.

V usage is TRBV7-8 and J usage is TRBJ1-1; the match to TRBD1 covers 7 bases. In germline, CDR1 is SGHVS, CDR2 FQNEAQ. V gave up 1 base and J gave up 1 base; unmatched junction bases: 6. The CDR3 spans 16 residues. The CDR3, as DNA: TGTGCCAGCAGCTTAGAGGGGGCTCTGACGAACACTGAAGCTTTCTTT. It yields the protein CASSLEGALTNTEAFF.

The rearrangement uses TRBV28 and TRBJ2-1; D is possibly TRBD2 (5 bases). CDR1 and CDR2 (germline): MDHEN, SYDVKM. This CDR3 has 11 residues. Trimming took off 2 bases at V and 12 bases at J, with 8 bases between the two ends. The DNA of the CDR3 is TGTGCCAGCAGTTTAGGTGGGAGGCAGTTCTTC. This encodes CASSLGGRQFF.

V usage is TRBV5-1 and J usage is TRBJ2-1; the match to TRBD1 covers 11 bases. Losses at the gene ends were 4 bases for V and 1 base for J; bases not matched to a gene: 7. CDR1 SGHRS and CDR2 YFSETQ come from the germline V gene. The CDR3 contains 17 residues. CDR3 coding DNA: TGCGCCAGCAGCAGGACGGGGACAGGGGGATCCTACAATGAGCAGTTCTTC. Its translation is CASSRTGTGGSYNEQFF. The whole variable domain, remainder taken from reference TRBV5-1 and TRBJ2-1, is KAGVTQTPRYLIKTRGQQVTLSCSPISGHRSVSWYQQTPGQGLQFLFEYFSETQRNKGNFPGRFSGRQFSNSRSEMNVSTLELGDSALYLCASSRTGTGGSYNEQFFGPGTRLTVL.

The chain carries TRBV6-5 and TRBJ2-7; the match to TRBD2 covers 9 bases. CDR3 length: 13 residues. Germline-derived CDR1 and CDR2 are MNHEY and SVGAGI. J lost 7 bases, V lost 6 bases, and 7 bases had no gene match. DNA of the CDR3: TGTGCCAGCAGGGGCGGGAGGGAGCGTGAGCAGTACTTC. It codes for CASRGGREREQYF.

V and J are TRBV7-2 and TRBJ2-7; D unresolved. CDR1 is SGHTA, CDR2 FQGNSA, per germline. The V gene lost 3 bases and the J gene lost 3 bases, with 12 bases spanning the gap. The CDR3 runs to 14 residues. CDR3 nucleotide sequence: TGTGCCAGCAGCTTGAGTCAAGCCATCTACGAGCAGTACTTC. This encodes CASSLSQAIYEQYF.

The chain uses TRBV27 and TRBJ1-2, with 12 bases that match TRBD1. V dropped 4 bases and J dropped 7; count of bases not matched to a gene: 7. CDR3 length equals 15 residues. The germline V gene encodes CDR1 MNHEY and CDR2 SMNVEV (reference sequence). As DNA, the CDR3 is TGTGCCAGCAGTTCGGGGACAGGGGGCGCGAGTGGCTACACCTTC. Residues: CASSSGTGGASGYTF.

As concerns this clone: Other DNA sequences within the sample encode an identical CDR3. The J gene is TRBJ1-5, the V gene TRBV5-1, with TRBD1 identical over 8 bases. Germline V lookup: CDR1 SGHRS, CDR2 YFSETQ. With V trimmed by 4 bases and J by 2 bases, 2 bases remained unmatched. The CDR3 contains 14 residues. The CDR3 DNA sequence: TGCGCCAGCAGCACGGGACAGGGCAATCAGCCCCAGCATTTT. Its translation: CASSTGQGNQPQHF.

The chain couples TRBV28 to TRBJ2-1; D is uncertain. The CDR3 contains 13 residues. Germline V gene data show CDR1 as MDHEN and CDR2 as SYDVKM. The V and J ends lost 10 bases and 6 bases respectively, with 16 bases between them. The CDR3: CATGAFLRNEQFF. CDR3 bases: TGTGCCACCGGAGCTTTCCTTCGCAATGAGCAGTTCTTC.

The chain links TRBV27 to TRBJ2-7; a possible D gene is TRBD1 (6 bases). The CDR3 has 16 residues. In germline, CDR1 is MNHEY, CDR2 SMNVEV (reference sequence). The V and J ends lost 5 bases and 1 base respectively, with 18 bases between them. CDR3: CASSRFQDSVSYEQYF. The DNA of the CDR3 is TGTGCCAGCAGTAGATTTCAGGACAGCGTATCCTACGAGCAGTACTTC.

V and J are TRBV18 and TRBJ1-1, with D maybe TRBD1 (6 bases). Germline V gives CDR1 KGHSH, CDR2 LQKENI. This CDR3 is built from 16 residues. The ends were cut back, 4 bases at V and 0 bases at J, with 15 bases in the middle. CDR3 protein: CASSLNRDLMNTEAFF. CDR3 DNA sequence: TGTGCCAGCTCACTAAACAGGGATCTTATGAACACTGAAGCTTTCTTT.

The chain combines TRBV5-8 with TRBJ1-3; D is unresolved. Trimming left V 1 base short and J 1 base short, with 6 bases between. The CDR3 is 14 amino acids. From germline, CDR1 is SGHTS and CDR2 YDEGEE. The CDR3 reads CASSLSGSGNTIYF. The CDR3 coding sequence is TGTGCCAGCAGCTTGTCAGGATCTGGAAACACCATATATTTT. Based on the CDR3 plus reference TRBV5-8 and TRBJ1-3, the full variable domain is EAGVTQSPTHLIKTRGQQATLRCSPISGHTSVYWYQQALGLGLQFLLWYDEGEERNRGNFPPRFSGRQFPNYSSELNVNALELEDSALYLCASSLSGSGNTIYFGEGSWLTVV.

In its sample, this clone was seen once. The J gene is TRBJ1-1, the V gene TRBV30, with D unresolved. CDR1 and CDR2 from the germline V gene are GTSNPN and SVGIG (reference sequence). V dropped 0 bases and J dropped 1 base, with 6 bases sitting between them. The CDR3 is made up of 13 amino acids. The CDR3 protein is CAWSVPQNTEAFF. CDR3 coding DNA: TGTGCCTGGAGTGTACCACAGAACACTGAAGCTTTCTTT.

This sequence joins TRBV7-9 and TRBJ2-1; D is undetermined. The V gene lost 3 bases and the J gene lost 8 bases, with 17 bases spanning the gap. CDR1 and CDR2 (germline): SEHNR, FQNEAQ (reference sequence). CDR3 length: 15 amino acids. Written as DNA, the CDR3 is TGTGCCAGCAGCTTTTTTAGACCGGCTCAGGATGAGCAGTTCTTC. Encoded protein: CASSFFRPAQDEQFF.

This rearrangement joins TRBV7-3 to TRBJ2-2; possible D gene TRBD1, 5 bases. CDR1 and CDR2 from the germline V gene are SGHTA and FQGTGA. V lost 3 bases, J lost 1 base, and 6 bases lay in between. CDR3 length: 14 amino acids. CDR3 sequence: CASSFDRNTGELFF. The CDR3 bases are TGTGCCAGCAGCTTCGACAGGAACACCGGGGAGCTGTTTTTT.

The chain carries TRBV2 and TRBJ1-4, with D perhaps matching TRBD1 (5 bases). Germline CDR1 reads SNHLY; CDR2 reads FYNNEI. This CDR3 is built from 12 residues. The V end was cut by 6 bases, the J end by 7 bases, with 9 bases between. The CDR3 here is CASSRAAEKLFF. Here the CDR3 DNA reads TGTGCCAGCAGCAGGGCGGCTGAAAAACTGTTTTTT.

This sequence joins TRBV28 and TRBJ1-5, with 7 bases identical to TRBD1. The CDR3 extends over 15 amino acids. Per the germline V gene, CDR1 is MDHEN and CDR2 is SYDVKM. V lost 4 bases and J lost 5; bases outside the gene matches: 8. The CDR3, as DNA: TGTGCCAGCAGTTCCGACAGGGATGGGTATCAGCCCCAGCATTTT. Protein product: CASSSDRDGYQPQHF.

This clone appeared once. The gene calls are TRBV18 and TRBJ1-2; D is possibly TRBD1 (5 bases). CDR1 is KGHSH and CDR2 is LQKENI in the germline V gene. V shed 2 bases and J shed 5 bases, with 15 bases lying between them. This CDR3 is 15 amino acids long. The chain's CDR3 is CASSPALTGEYGYTF. The CDR3 region has the DNA TGTGCCAGCTCACCAGCCCTAACGGGGGAATATGGCTACACCTTC.

A few counts support this clone. The chain is built from TRBV28 and TRBJ2-7; 12 bases fit TRBD2. V lost 4 bases, J lost 7 bases, and 8 bases stayed unmatched. Germline loops: CDR1 MDHEN, CDR2 SYDVKM. CDR3 length equals 15 residues. The CDR3 sequence: CASSSPSGRAWEQYF. In DNA, the CDR3 is TGTGCCAGCAGTTCTCCTAGCGGGAGGGCCTGGGAGCAGTACTTC.

This clone appeared once. V usage is TRBV18 and J usage is TRBJ2-7, with 7 bases aligning to TRBD2. This CDR3 region has 15 residues. Germline V gene sequence: CDR1 KGHSH, CDR2 LQKENI. V was pared by 3 bases and J by 2 bases, with 7 bases of the junction left unmatched. This chain's CDR3 is CASSPPGGAPYEQYF. CDR3 nucleotide sequence: TGTGCCAGCTCACCCCCGGGAGGCGCCCCCTACGAGCAGTACTTC.

The chain couples TRBV28 to TRBJ1-4; TRBD1 aligns across 10 bases. J lost 8 bases, V lost 5 bases, and 11 bases had no gene match. The germline V gene has CDR1 MDHEN and CDR2 SYDVKM. The CDR3 has 16 amino acids. The CDR3 spells CASSPQGQGNREKLFF. CDR3 DNA: TGTGCCAGCAGTCCCCAGGGACAGGGGAATAGAGAAAAACTGTTTTTT.

This chain's CDR3 is CASSKFRQGYNSPLHF. CDR3 coding DNA: TGTGCCAGCAGCAAATTTCGACAGGGCTATAATTCACCCCTCCACTTT. The chain recombines TRBV7-8 with TRBJ1-6, with TRBD1 identical over 7 bases. The CDR3 sequence is 16 residues long. Germline V CDR1 and CDR2: SGHVS, FQNEAQ. Trimming at V came to 5 bases and at J to 3 bases, leaving 7 bases not matched to a gene.

The CDR3 coding sequence is TGCGCCAGCAGTGAGTCATTCCTTACTAGCGGGCCCTACAATGAGCAGTTCTTC. It codes for CASSESFLTSGPYNEQFF. The chain employs TRBV10-1 and TRBJ2-1; 9 bases are shared with TRBD2. Per germline, CDR1 WNHNN and CDR2 SYGVQD (reference sequence). CDR3 length: 18 residues. V lost 0 bases, J lost 2 bases, and 8 bases stayed unmatched.

V and J are TRBV7-3 and TRBJ2-1; D is ambiguous. The CDR3 is 13 amino acids. Trimming pared 2 bases from V and 9 bases from J, leaving 11 bases between. In germline, CDR1 is SGHTA, CDR2 FQGTGA. The CDR3 loop is CASSLLKATEQFF. The CDR3 region has the DNA TGTGCCAGCAGCTTATTAAAAGCGACTGAGCAGTTCTTC.

This rearrangement joins TRBV7-2 to TRBJ2-1; D might be TRBD2 (5 bases). V lost 2 bases to trimming and J lost 5 bases, with 25 bases between them. CDR3 length equals 19 residues. From germline, CDR1 is SGHTA and CDR2 FQGNSA. CDR3 in amino acids: CASSLYPLGHGLPDNEQFF. In DNA, the CDR3 is TGTGCCAGCAGCTTATATCCCCTGGGCCATGGACTCCCCGACAATGAGCAGTTCTTC.

About this clone itself: The same CDR3 is also encoded by other DNA sequences in this sample. The V call is TRBV6-5, the J call TRBJ1-2; possible D gene TRBD1, 6 bases. The CDR3 totals 13 residues. V dropped 0 bases and J dropped 5 bases, with 7 bases sitting between them. Germline V lookup: CDR1 MNHEY, CDR2 SVGAGI. The CDR3 sequence: CASSYSGQYGYTF. CDR3 DNA sequence: TGTGCCAGCAGTTACTCAGGACAGTATGGCTACACCTTC.

This clone was detected only once. The chain links TRBV2 to TRBJ2-1, with 15 bases lining up with TRBD2. This CDR3 spans 14 amino acids. Germline V gene data show CDR1 as SNHLY and CDR2 as FYNNEI. V trimming: 6 bases; J trimming: 12 bases; junction bases outside the gene matches: 6. Here the CDR3 reads CASSIQGLAGGQFF. The CDR3 DNA reads TGTGCCAGCAGCATTCAGGGACTAGCGGGAGGGCAGTTCTTC.

The rearrangement links TRBV29-1 to TRBJ2-7; TRBD2 matches 14 bases. This CDR3 comprises 14 residues. CDR1 and CDR2 (germline): SQVTM, ANQGSEA. Trimming removed 7 bases from V and 5 bases from J; junction bases left unmatched: 7. The CDR3 spells CSAGGTSGGDEQYF. CDR3 sequence (DNA): TGCAGCGCCGGAGGGACTAGCGGGGGCGACGAGCAGTACTTC.

The rearrangement links TRBV6-6 to TRBJ1-6, with TRBD1 matching 10 bases. The CDR3 runs 14 residues. From germline, CDR1 is MNHNY and CDR2 SVGAGI (reference sequence). V shed 6 bases, J shed 11 bases, and the junction held 7 bases outside the gene matches. CDR3 sequence reads: CASSSRDRGTPLHF. In DNA form, the CDR3 reads TGTGCCAGCAGCTCCCGGGACAGGGGCACACCCCTCCACTTT.

This rearrangement joins TRBV9 to TRBJ2-1; 10 nucleotides line up with TRBD1. The CDR3 covers 16 residues. The germline V gene encodes CDR1 SGDLS and CDR2 YYNGEE. Unmatched junction bases numbered 4, after V lost 0 bases and J lost 4 bases. CDR3 DNA: TGTGCCAGCAGCGTAGGGGGACAGGGGCTATACAATGAGCAGTTCTTC. Protein: CASSVGGQGLYNEQFF.

The chain carries TRBV2 and TRBJ1-4; 7 bases align to TRBD1. V was clipped by 7 bases and J by 4 bases; unmatched bases: 6. The germline V gene encodes CDR1 SNHLY and CDR2 FYNNEI. The CDR3 spans 14 residues. The CDR3 region has the DNA TGTGCCAGCACCTCCGGGACAGTTAATGAAAAACTGTTTTTT. Translating it yields CASTSGTVNEKLFF.

The CDR3 sequence is CASSLNGLDSDTQYF. Written as DNA, the CDR3 is TGTGCCAGCAGCTTAAATGGCCTAGATTCAGATACGCAGTATTTT. The gene calls are TRBV7-2 and TRBJ2-3; no definite D call. This CDR3 is built from 15 residues. The germline CDR1 and CDR2 sequences are SGHTA and FQGNSA. Trimming cost V 2 bases and J 4 bases, with 13 bases left between them.